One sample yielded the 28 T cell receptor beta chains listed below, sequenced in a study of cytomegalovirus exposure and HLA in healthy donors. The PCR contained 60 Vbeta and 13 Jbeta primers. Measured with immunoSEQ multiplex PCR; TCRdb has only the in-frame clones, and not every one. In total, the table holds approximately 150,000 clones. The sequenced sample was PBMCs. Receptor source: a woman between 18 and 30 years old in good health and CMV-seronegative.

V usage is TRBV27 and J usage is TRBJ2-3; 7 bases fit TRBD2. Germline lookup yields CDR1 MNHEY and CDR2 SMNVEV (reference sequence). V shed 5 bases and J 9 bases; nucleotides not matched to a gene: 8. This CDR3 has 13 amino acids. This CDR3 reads CASSQPSGVTQYF. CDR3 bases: TGTGCCAGCAGTCAACCTAGCGGTGTAACGCAGTATTTT.

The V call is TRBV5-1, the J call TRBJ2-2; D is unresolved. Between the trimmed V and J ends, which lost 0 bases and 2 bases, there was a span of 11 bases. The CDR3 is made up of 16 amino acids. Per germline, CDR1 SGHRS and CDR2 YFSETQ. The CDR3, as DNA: TGCGCCAGCAGCTTGGTATGGGCGCTTAACACCGGGGAGCTGTTTTTT. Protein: CASSLVWALNTGELFF.

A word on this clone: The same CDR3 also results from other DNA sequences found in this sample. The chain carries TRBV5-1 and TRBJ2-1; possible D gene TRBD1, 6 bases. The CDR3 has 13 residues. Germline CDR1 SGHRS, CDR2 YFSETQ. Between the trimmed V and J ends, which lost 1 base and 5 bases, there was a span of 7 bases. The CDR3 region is CASSLTGNNEQFF. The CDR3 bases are TGCGCCAGCAGCTTGACAGGGAACAATGAGCAGTTCTTC.

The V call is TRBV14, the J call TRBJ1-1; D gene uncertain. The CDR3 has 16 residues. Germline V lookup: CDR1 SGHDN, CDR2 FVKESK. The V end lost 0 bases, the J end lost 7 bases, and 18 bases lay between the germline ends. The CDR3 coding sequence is TGTGCCAGCAGCCAAGATACTTCCGCGGCCACCTTTGAAGCTTTCTTT. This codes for CASSQDTSAATFEAFF.

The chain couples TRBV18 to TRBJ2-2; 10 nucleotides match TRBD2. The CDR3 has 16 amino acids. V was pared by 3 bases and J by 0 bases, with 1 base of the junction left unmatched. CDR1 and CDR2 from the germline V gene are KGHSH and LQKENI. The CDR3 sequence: CASSPGLAANTGELFF. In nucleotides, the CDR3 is TGTGCCAGCTCACCCGGACTAGCGGCGAACACCGGGGAGCTGTTTTTT.

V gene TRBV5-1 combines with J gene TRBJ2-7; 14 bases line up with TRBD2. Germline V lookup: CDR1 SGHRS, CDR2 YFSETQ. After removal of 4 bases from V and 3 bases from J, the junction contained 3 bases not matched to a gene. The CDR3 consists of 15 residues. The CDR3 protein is CASSTGLAGDYEQYV. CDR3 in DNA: TGCGCCAGCAGCACGGGACTAGCGGGAGACTACGAGCAGTACGTC.

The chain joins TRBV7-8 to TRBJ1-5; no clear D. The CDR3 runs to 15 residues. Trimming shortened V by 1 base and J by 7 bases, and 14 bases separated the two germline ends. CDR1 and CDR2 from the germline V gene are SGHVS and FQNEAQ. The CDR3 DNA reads TGTGCCAGCAGCTTAGGCGGTGAGCTCGGGCAGCCCCAGCATTTT. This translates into CASSLGGELGQPQHF.

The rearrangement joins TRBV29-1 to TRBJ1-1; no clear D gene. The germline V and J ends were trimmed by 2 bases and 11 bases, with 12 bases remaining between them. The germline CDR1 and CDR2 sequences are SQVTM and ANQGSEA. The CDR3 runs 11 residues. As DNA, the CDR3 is TGCAGCGTTGAAAGAGGATCCCGGGCTTTCTTT. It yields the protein CSVERGSRAFF.

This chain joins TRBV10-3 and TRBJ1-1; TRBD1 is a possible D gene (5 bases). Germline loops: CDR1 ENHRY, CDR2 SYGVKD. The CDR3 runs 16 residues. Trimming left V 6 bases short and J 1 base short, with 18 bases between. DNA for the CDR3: TGTGCCATCAGACTCCGGGGGGAGGCAGGGAACACTGAAGCTTTCTTT. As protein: CAIRLRGEAGNTEAFF.

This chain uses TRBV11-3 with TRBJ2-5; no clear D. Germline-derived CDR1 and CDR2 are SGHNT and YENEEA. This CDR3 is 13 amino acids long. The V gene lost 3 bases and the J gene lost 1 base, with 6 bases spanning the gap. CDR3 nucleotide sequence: TGTGCCAGCAGCTTGAACACCCAAGAGACCCAGTACTTC. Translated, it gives CASSLNTQETQYF. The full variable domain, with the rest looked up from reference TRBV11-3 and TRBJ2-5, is EAGVVQSPRYKIIEKKQPVAFWCNPISGHNTLYWYLQNLGQGPELLIRYENEEAVDDSQLPKDRFSAERLKGVDSTLKIQPAELGDSAVYLCASSLNTQETQYFGPGTRLLVL.

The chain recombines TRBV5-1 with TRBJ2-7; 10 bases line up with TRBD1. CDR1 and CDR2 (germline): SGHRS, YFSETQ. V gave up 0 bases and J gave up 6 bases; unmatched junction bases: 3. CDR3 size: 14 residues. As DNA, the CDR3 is TGCGCCAGCAGCTTGGGGGGGGACAGGGGCGAGCAGTACTTC. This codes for CASSLGGDRGEQYF.

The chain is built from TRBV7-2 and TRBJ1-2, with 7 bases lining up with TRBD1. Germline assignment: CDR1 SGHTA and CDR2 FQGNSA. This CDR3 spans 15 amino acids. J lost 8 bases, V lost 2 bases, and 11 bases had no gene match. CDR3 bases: TGTGCCAGCAGCTTAAATTTACCCGGGACAGAGGGCTACACCTTC. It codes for CASSLNLPGTEGYTF.

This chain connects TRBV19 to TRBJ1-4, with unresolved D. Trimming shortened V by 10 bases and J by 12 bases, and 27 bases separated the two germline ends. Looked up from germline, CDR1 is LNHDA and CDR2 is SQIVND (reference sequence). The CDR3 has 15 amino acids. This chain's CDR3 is CATQVDWGHSRELFF. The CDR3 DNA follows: TGTGCCACCCAAGTGGATTGGGGTCACTCGAGGGAACTGTTTTTT.

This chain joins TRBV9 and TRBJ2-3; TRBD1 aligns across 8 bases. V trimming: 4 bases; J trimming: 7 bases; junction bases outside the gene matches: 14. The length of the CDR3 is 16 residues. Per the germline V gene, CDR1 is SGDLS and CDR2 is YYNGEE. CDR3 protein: CASSSSTGVLPYTQYF. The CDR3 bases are TGTGCCAGCAGCTCCTCGACAGGGGTCCTTCCTTATACGCAGTATTTT.

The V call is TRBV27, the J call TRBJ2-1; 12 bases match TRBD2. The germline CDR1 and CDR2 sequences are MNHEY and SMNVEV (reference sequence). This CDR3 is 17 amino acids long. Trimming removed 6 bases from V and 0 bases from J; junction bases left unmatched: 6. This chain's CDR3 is CASRPGLAGPSYNEQFF. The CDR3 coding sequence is TGTGCCAGCAGACCGGGACTAGCGGGCCCCTCCTACAATGAGCAGTTCTTC.

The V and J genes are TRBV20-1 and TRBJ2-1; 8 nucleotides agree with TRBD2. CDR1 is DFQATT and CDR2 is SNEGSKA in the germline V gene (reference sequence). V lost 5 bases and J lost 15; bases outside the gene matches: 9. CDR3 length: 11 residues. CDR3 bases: TGCAGTGCTCCTTCCGGGACTAGGCGGTTCTTC. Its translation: CSAPSGTRRFF.

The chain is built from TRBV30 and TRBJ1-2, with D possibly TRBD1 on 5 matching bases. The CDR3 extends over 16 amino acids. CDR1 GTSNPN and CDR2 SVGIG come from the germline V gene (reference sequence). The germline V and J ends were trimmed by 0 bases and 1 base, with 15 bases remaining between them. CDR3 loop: CAWSVRREIGNYGYTF. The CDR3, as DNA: TGTGCCTGGAGTGTACGCAGGGAAATTGGTAACTATGGCTACACCTTC.

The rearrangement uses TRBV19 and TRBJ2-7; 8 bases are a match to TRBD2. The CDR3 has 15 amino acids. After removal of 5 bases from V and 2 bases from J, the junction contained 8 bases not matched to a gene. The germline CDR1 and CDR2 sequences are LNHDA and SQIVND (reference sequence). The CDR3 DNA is TGTGCCAGTAGTTTTAAGCGGGAGCCCACCTACGAGCAGTACTTC. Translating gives CASSFKREPTYEQYF.

The CDR3 is CASSSQGWGNQPQHF. CDR3 sequence (DNA): TGTGCCAGCAGCTCACAGGGATGGGGCAATCAGCCCCAGCATTTT. The chain has TRBV7-2 and TRBJ1-5; D may be TRBD1 (6 bases). CDR1 and CDR2 from the germline V gene are SGHTA and FQGNSA. With 4 bases removed from V and 2 bases from J, the gap between germline ends came to 12 bases. The CDR3 spans 15 residues.

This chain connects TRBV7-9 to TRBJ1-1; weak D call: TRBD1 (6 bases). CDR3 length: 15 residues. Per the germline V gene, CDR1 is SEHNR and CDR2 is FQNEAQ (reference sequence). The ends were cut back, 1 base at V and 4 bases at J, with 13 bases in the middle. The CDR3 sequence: CASSLETGLGTEAFF. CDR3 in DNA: TGTGCCAGCAGCTTAGAAACAGGGCTGGGCACTGAAGCTTTCTTT.

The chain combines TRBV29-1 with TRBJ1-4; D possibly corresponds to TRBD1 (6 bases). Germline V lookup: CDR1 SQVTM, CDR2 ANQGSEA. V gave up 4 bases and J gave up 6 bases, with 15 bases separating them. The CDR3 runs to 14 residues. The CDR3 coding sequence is TGCAGCGTTGGGAACAGGGTTCGGGATGAAAAACTGTTTTTT. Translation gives CSVGNRVRDEKLFF.

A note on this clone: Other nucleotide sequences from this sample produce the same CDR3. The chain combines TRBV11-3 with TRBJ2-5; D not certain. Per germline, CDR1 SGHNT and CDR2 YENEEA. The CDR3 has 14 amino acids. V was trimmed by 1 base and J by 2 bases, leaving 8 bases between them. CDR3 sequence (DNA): TGTGCCAGCAGCTTAGGACGGAGTCAAGAGACCCAGTACTTC. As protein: CASSLGRSQETQYF.

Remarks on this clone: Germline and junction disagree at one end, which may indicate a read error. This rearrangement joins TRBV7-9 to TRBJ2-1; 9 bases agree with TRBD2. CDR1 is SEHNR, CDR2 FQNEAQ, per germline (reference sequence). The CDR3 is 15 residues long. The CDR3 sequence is CASSALGLATNGQFF. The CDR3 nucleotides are TGTGCCAGCAGCGCCCTGGGACTAGCTACCAATGGGCAGTTCTTC.

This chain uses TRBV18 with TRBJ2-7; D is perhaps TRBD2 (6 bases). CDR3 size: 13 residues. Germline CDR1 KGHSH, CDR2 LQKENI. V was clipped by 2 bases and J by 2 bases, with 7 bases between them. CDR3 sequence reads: CASSPGTAYEQYV. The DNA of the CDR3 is TGTGCCAGCTCACCAGGGACTGCCTACGAGCAGTACGTC.

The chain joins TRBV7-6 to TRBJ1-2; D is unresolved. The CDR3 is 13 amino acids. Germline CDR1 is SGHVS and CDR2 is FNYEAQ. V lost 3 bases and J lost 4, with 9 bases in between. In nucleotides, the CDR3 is TGTGCCAGCAGCTTCGATTACAGCTATGGCTACACCTTC. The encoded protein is CASSFDYSYGYTF.

The CDR3 protein is CASSLGTTSDTGELFF. The CDR3, as DNA: TGTGCCAGCAGCTTGGGGACGACTAGTGACACCGGGGAGCTGTTTTTT. This rearrangement joins TRBV5-6 to TRBJ2-2, with a possible D match to TRBD2 (6 bases). CDR3 length: 16 residues. Germline assignment: CDR1 SGHDT and CDR2 YYEEEE. Trimming stripped 0 bases from V and 3 bases from J, with 12 bases between. The complete variable domain, with remaining parts taken from reference TRBV5-6 and TRBJ2-2, reads DAGVTQSPTHLIKTRGQQVTLRCSPKSGHDTVSWYQQALGQGPQFIFQYYEEEERQRGNFPDRFSGHQFPNYSSELNVNALLLGDSALYLCASSLGTTSDTGELFFGEGSRLTVL.

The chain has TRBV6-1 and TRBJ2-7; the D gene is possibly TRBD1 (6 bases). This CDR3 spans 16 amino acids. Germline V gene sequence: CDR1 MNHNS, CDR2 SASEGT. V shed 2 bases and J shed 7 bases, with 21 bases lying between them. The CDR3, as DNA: TGTGCCAGCAGTGAATACATCGGGACATCCATTATAGAGCAGTACTTC. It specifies CASSEYIGTSIIEQYF.

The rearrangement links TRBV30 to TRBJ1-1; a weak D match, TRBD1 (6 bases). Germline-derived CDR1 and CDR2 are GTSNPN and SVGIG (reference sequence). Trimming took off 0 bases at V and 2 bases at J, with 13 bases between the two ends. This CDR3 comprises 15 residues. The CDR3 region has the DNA TGTGCCTGGAGTGTTACAGGGAAGGGAAACACTGAAGCTTTCTTT. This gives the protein CAWSVTGKGNTEAFF.